Each of the 20 T cell receptor beta chains below was sequenced from the same sample in a study of cytomegalovirus exposure and HLA in healthy donors. PCR used 60 Vbeta primers and 13 Jbeta primers. Using immunoSEQ multiplex PCR, the repertoire was profiled, and TCRdb retains in-frame clones only, with some absent. The repertoire holds some 200,000 clones, over 60% seen once, with 15% in the top ten. Sequenced sample: PBMCs. The source of these receptors is a man aged 35 to 55 in good health and CMV-seronegative.

This clone has a handful of counts. V usage is TRBV9 and J usage is TRBJ2-2; tentatively, D is TRBD1 (6 bases). Germline CDR1 is SGDLS and CDR2 is YYNGEE. Trimming pared 3 bases from V and 3 bases from J, leaving 15 bases between. CDR3 length equals 16 residues. The CDR3 region is CASSGGLQGYTGELFF. The CDR3 DNA sequence: TGTGCCAGCAGCGGAGGGTTACAGGGATACACCGGGGAGCTGTTTTTT. The variable domain in full, completed from reference TRBV9 and TRBJ2-2, reads DSGVTQTPKHLITATGQRVTLRCSPRSGDLSVYWYQQSLDQGLQFLIQYYNGEERAKGNILERFSAQQFPDLHSELNLSSLELGDSALYFCASSGGLQGYTGELFFGEGSRLTVL.

The chain couples TRBV27 to TRBJ2-2; perhaps TRBD1 as D (6 bases). Germline lookup yields CDR1 MNHEY and CDR2 SMNVEV (reference sequence). Trimming shortened V by 6 bases and J by 6 bases, and 17 bases separated the two germline ends. The CDR3 loop spans 15 amino acids. The CDR3 sequence: CASRTDDRPSGELFF. The CDR3 DNA is TGTGCCAGCAGGACGGACGACAGGCCCTCCGGGGAGCTGTTTTTT.

The chain joins TRBV28 to TRBJ2-5; D gene uncertain. V lost 6 bases and J 7 bases, leaving 6 bases between the germline ends. Germline values: CDR1 MDHEN, CDR2 SYDVKM. The CDR3 loop spans 10 amino acids. The CDR3 spells CASRIRTQYF. CDR3 nucleotide sequence: TGTGCCAGCAGAATTCGGACCCAGTACTTC.

The rearrangement uses TRBV10-3 and TRBJ2-3; D perhaps matches TRBD1 (6 bases). Germline assignment: CDR1 ENHRY and CDR2 SYGVKD. CDR3 length: 14 residues. Trimming left V 3 bases short and J 2 bases short, with 9 bases between. The CDR3 DNA sequence: TGTGCCATCAGTGAACAGGGTAACACAGATACGCAGTATTTT. Translation: CAISEQGNTDTQYF.

The rearrangement joins TRBV10-2 to TRBJ2-7; 10 nucleotides align to TRBD2. This CDR3 is built from 14 residues. Per germline, CDR1 WSHSY and CDR2 SAAADI. The V segment lost 6 bases and the J segment 4 bases; nucleotides outside the gene matches: 6. The CDR3 loop is CASSETSGTYEQYF. CDR3 coding DNA: TGCGCCAGCAGCGAAACTAGCGGGACTTACGAGCAGTACTTC.

The chain couples TRBV5-4 to TRBJ1-2; 7 bases are shared with TRBD1. The CDR3 has 12 residues. The ends lost 4 bases at V and 5 bases at J; junction bases unmatched: 2. Germline loops: CDR1 SGHNT, CDR2 YYREEE (reference sequence). CDR3 DNA: TGTGCCAGCAGCGCGACAGGGTATGGCTACACCTTC. This translates into CASSATGYGYTF.

This rearrangement joins TRBV5-4 to TRBJ1-4, with D unresolved. CDR1 SGHNT and CDR2 YYREEE come from the germline V gene (reference sequence). This CDR3 is built from 13 residues. Trimming stripped 2 bases from V and 8 bases from J, with 10 bases between. As DNA, the CDR3 is TGTGCCAGCAGCTTACCGGGTGTGGAAAAACTGTTTTTT. It yields the protein CASSLPGVEKLFF.

The CDR3 protein is CASSMPTGVPNEAFF. Written as DNA, the CDR3 is TGTGCCAGTAGTATGCCGACAGGGGTGCCTAATGAAGCTTTCTTT. The rearrangement links TRBV19 to TRBJ1-1, with 8 bases aligning to TRBD1. The CDR3 has 15 residues. CDR1 is LNHDA and CDR2 is SQIVND in the germline V gene (reference sequence). V shed 3 bases and J 7 bases; nucleotides not matched to a gene: 10.

The chain joins TRBV5-1 to TRBJ1-3; maybe TRBD1 (5 bases). V lost 4 bases and J lost 0, with 14 bases in between. The germline V gene has CDR1 SGHRS and CDR2 YFSETQ. This CDR3 spans 16 amino acids. The CDR3 here is CASSRTDSSSGNTIYF. CDR3 sequence (DNA): TGCGCCAGCAGCCGAACTGACAGTAGCTCTGGAAACACCATATATTTT.

This clone was observed a single time. This sequence joins TRBV19 and TRBJ2-7; 8 bases line up with TRBD1. Germline CDR1 is LNHDA and CDR2 is SQIVND (reference sequence). The CDR3 runs to 15 residues. With V trimmed by 3 bases and J by 2 bases, 6 bases remained unmatched. Here the CDR3 reads CASSIGTGNTYEQYF. The DNA for the CDR3 is TGTGCCAGTAGTATCGGGACAGGTAACACCTACGAGCAGTACTTC.

This chain joins TRBV6-5 and TRBJ2-3; D perhaps matches TRBD2 (5 bases). Germline CDR1 MNHEY, CDR2 SVGAGI. The CDR3 extends over 14 amino acids. Trimming removed 2 bases at V and 2 bases at J, with 8 bases between. The CDR3 reads CASSYGLNTDTQYF. The CDR3 region has the DNA TGTGCCAGCAGTTACGGACTGAACACAGATACGCAGTATTTT.

The genes are TRBV5-5 and TRBJ1-1; D gene ambiguous. V shed 7 bases and J shed 0 bases, with 10 bases lying between them. CDR3 size: 13 residues. CDR1 is SGHKS, CDR2 YYEKEE, per germline (reference sequence). The CDR3 sequence is CASELGMNTEAFF. In DNA, the CDR3 is TGTGCCAGCGAGCTTGGTATGAACACTGAAGCTTTCTTT.

The rearrangement joins TRBV6-5 to TRBJ1-1; a weak D match, TRBD1 (5 bases). The V end lost 8 bases, the J end lost 1 base, and 11 bases lay between the germline ends. Germline V gives CDR1 MNHEY, CDR2 SVGAGI. This CDR3 spans 13 amino acids. This CDR3 reads CASASTENTEAFF. The CDR3 coding sequence is TGTGCCAGCGCCTCGACAGAGAACACTGAAGCTTTCTTT.

This clone was counted between two and nine times. The chain links TRBV6-1 to TRBJ1-1; 7 bases map to TRBD1. The J segment lost 9 bases and the V segment lost 4 bases, leaving 8 bases of the junction unmatched. CDR1 is MNHNS and CDR2 is SASEGT in the germline V gene. The CDR3 length is 13 residues. CDR3 nucleotides: TGTGCCAGCAGTGGGGCCCGGACAGGCCAAGCTTTCTTT. Protein: CASSGARTGQAFF.

The CDR3 region has the DNA TGTGCCAGTAGTCCCTCGGACAGGAGCTCCTACAATGAGCAGTTCTTC. It yields the protein CASSPSDRSSYNEQFF. This chain joins TRBV19 and TRBJ2-1; 7 bases map to TRBD1. The CDR3 contains 16 residues. V dropped 5 bases and J dropped 0; count of bases not matched to a gene: 7. CDR1 and CDR2 from the germline V gene are LNHDA and SQIVND (reference sequence).

This clone was observed a handful of times. The genes are TRBV13 and TRBJ1-5, with TRBD1 matching over 9 bases. Germline loops: CDR1 PRHDT, CDR2 FYEKMQ (reference sequence). The CDR3 has 14 residues. J lost 4 bases, V lost 5 bases, and 3 bases had no gene match. CDR3 residues: CASSPGQGNQPQHF. CDR3 nucleotides: TGTGCCAGCAGCCCCGGACAGGGGAATCAGCCCCAGCATTTT.

The chain uses TRBV4-1 and TRBJ1-5, with 8 nucleotides matching TRBD1. V lost 4 bases to trimming and J lost 6 bases; unmatched junction nucleotides: 5. CDR1 and CDR2 (germline): MGHRA, YSYEKL. CDR3 length equals 14 residues. CDR3 in DNA: TGCGCCAGCAGCCTACAGGGGGGGAGTCAGCCCCAGCATTTT. Residues: CASSLQGGSQPQHF.

The chain uses TRBV4-2 and TRBJ1-3; D possibly corresponds to TRBD1 (5 bases). V was trimmed by 1 base and J by 5 bases, leaving 12 bases between them. CDR1 and CDR2 from the germline V gene are LGHNA and YNFKEQ. The CDR3 length is 15 residues. The CDR3 spells CASSQAQGQRNTIYF. CDR3 nucleotides: TGTGCCAGCAGCCAAGCCCAGGGCCAAAGAAACACCATATATTTT.

The chain uses TRBV25-1 and TRBJ1-6; 10 bases agree with TRBD1. J lost 5 bases, V lost 6 bases, and 1 base had no gene match. Germline CDR1 reads MGHDK; CDR2 reads SYGVNS. The CDR3 extends over 14 amino acids. CDR3: CASSGTGDNSPLHF. For the CDR3, the DNA is TGTGCCAGCAGCGGGACAGGGGATAATTCACCCCTCCACTTT.

The chain uses TRBV5-4 and TRBJ2-1, with 12 nucleotides matching TRBD2. CDR3 length: 14 residues. Per the germline V gene, CDR1 is SGHNT and CDR2 is YYREEE (reference sequence). V lost 0 bases and J lost 8; bases outside the gene matches: 0. The CDR3 region has the DNA TGTGCCAGCAGCTTGGCTAGCGGGAGGGATGAGCAGTTCTTC. As protein: CASSLASGRDEQFF.